This T cell receptor (beta chain) was identified during a study of T cell repertoires in cytomegalovirus infection. Study-level background: Researchers turned to recently identified HLA-C-restricted CMV epitopes as well as well-studied HLA-B-restricted ones. Findings and limits, study-wide: The study found HLA-C-restricted CMV-specific TCR beta clonotypes dominating the ex vivo response.

In regard to this clonotype: Its antigen remains unknown. A much larger clone sits a single nucleotide away, making a read error possible.

CDR1 is SGHTA, CDR2 FQGNSA, per germline. V lost 8 bases, J lost 9 bases, and 13 bases lay in between. The CDR3 length is 12 residues. TCRdb itself ran the reads through MiXCR, one entry per CDR3 protein. The sample lists about a million distinct CDR3 sequences, approximately 31% seen once, with around 15% in the top ten. This sequence was found in a human donor in good health (CMV status not recorded). Some clones in this sample may be carry-over from other donors' samples. The specimen was cultured CD8+ T cells from PBMCs, collected from culture after CMV antigen stimulation. This rearrangement joins TRBV7-2 to TRBJ2-2; D remains unclear. CDR3 in DNA: TGTGCCAGCGGTCGCCGTATGCGGGAGCTGTTTTTT. Translation: CASGRRMRELFF.